The present entry profiles one T cell receptor (beta chain) with its context. A much larger clone lies one base from this, so it may be a read error. The sample is drawn from a study of glioma-infiltrating T cells. Amplification of TCR alpha and beta CDR3 regions from RNA used iRepertoire nested multiplex PCR. TCRdb re-analysed the multiplex PCR reads in MiXCR, keeping a single row per CDR3 protein. The sample carries about 410,000 distinct CDR3 sequences, roughly two fifths recorded once. The CDR3 is 14 amino acids. The germline gives CDR1 DFQATT, CDR2 SNEGSKA (reference sequence). The V gene lost 1 base and the J gene lost 3 bases, with 10 bases spanning the gap.

The chain is built from TRBV20-1 and TRBJ2-1, with D possibly being TRBD2 (5 bases). This clonotype originated in a human donor with low-grade glioma or glioblastoma, undergoing nonglioma brain surgery, or in good health (not recorded which). Sequenced input: glioma tissue, nonneoplastic brain tissue, or PBMCs (not recorded which). CDR3 region: CSARVDGSYNEQFF. CDR3 nucleotides: TGCAGTGCTAGAGTTGATGGGAGCTACAATGAGCAGTTCTTC.